This TCR beta chain stems from a study of immune heterogeneity within non-small cell lung tumors. Study context: Classification of the tumors gave a handful of squamous cell carcinomas, about 10 non-squamous carcinomas and 1 not otherwise specified. Study-wide results and limits: Identical dominant CDR3 beta clonotypes were found recurring across a patient's tumor sites, along with site-unique high-frequency clones.

Trimming took 7 bases from V and 8 from J, leaving 10 bases between them. The CDR3 runs 10 residues. Germline values: CDR1 SQVTM, CDR2 ANQGSEA. Genomic DNA extracted from bulk tumor tissue served as template. A total of 600 ng was used per sample. Several biopsies per primary tumor were taken during surgery, spaced as far apart as possible. Curative surgical treatment was performed in patients who had newly diagnosed, untreated non-small cell lung cancer. There were over 12 donors in total. They were all newly diagnosed non-small cell lung cancer patients undergoing surgery with curative intent. In the case of this clonotype: Its antigen remains unknown.

The TCR beta CDR3 region was amplified by multiplex PCR employing 32 V and 13 J primers. TCRdb re-analysed the multiplex PCR reads in MiXCR, keeping a single row per CDR3 protein. The profile shows 22,000 or so distinct CDR3 sequences, 27% of them singletons. Material for sequencing was lung tumor tissue. This receptor was taken from a man in his forties with non-small cell lung cancer. The gene calls are TRBV29-1 and TRBJ2-3, with D unresolved. CDR3 in amino acids: CSGFWGTQYF. The DNA of the CDR3 is TGCAGCGGATTTTGGGGTACGCAGTATTTT.